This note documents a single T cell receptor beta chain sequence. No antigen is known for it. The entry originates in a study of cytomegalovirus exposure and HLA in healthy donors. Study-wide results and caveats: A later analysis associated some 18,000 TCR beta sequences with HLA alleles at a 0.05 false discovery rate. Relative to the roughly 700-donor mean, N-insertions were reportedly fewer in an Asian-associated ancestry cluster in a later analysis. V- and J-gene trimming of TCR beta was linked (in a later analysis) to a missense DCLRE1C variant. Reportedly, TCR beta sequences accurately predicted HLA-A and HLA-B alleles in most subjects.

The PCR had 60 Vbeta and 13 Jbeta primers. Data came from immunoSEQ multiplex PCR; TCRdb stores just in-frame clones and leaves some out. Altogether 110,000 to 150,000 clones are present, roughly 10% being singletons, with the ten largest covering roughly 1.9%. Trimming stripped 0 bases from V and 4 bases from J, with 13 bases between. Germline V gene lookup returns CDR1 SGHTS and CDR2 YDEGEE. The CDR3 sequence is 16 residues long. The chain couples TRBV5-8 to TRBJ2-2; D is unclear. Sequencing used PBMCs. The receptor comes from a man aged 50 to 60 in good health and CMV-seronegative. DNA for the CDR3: TGTGCCAGCAGCTTGGGCAGGCCTTATATCACCGGGGAGCTGTTTTTT. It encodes CASSLGRPYITGELFF.